The clone carrying this T cell receptor (beta chain) appeared a few times. This sample was included in a study of early T cells in non-severe SARS-CoV-2 infection. Study at large: The authors sequenced bulk RNA from unsorted whole blood, leaving chains unpaired.

TCRdb used MiXCR to reprocess the 5' RACE reads, holding one entry per CDR3 protein. The sample has roughly 63,000 distinct CDR3 sequences; 10% to 15% are singletons. The CDR3 sequence is 15 residues long. Germline CDR1 and CDR2: SGHKS and YYEKEE (reference sequence). The V gene lost 4 bases and the J gene lost 0 bases, with 13 bases spanning the gap. This TCR was recovered from an adult who was a healthcare worker with PCR-confirmed SARS-CoV-2 infection or an uninfected control (not recorded which). The J gene is TRBJ1-1, the V gene TRBV5-5; D possibly corresponds to TRBD1 (6 bases). The sample was whole blood. The CDR3 sequence: CASSARQAMNTEAFF. The CDR3 DNA reads as TGTGCCAGCAGCGCCCGACAGGCCATGAACACTGAAGCTTTCTTT.